A selection of T cell receptor beta chains follows, all from one sample in a study of blood T cell repertoires in COVID-19. Generated by immunoSEQ multiplex PCR, the TCRdb table keeps only in-frame clones and is missing some. This table holds around 300,000 clones, about 90% found once. The sequencing sample was made of PBMCs or T cells enriched from blood (not recorded which). Source of these receptors: a man aged 25-40 years who had recovered from COVID-19. The CDR3 runs from the conserved cysteine through the conserved F or W. Each record gives: J gene, V gene, clone size, D gene, CDR3 DNA, CDR3 protein. D genes are given only for firm matches. Clone size, where shown, is once, few, many, or a class for clones that have expanded.

J gene: TRBJ1-2
V gene: TRBV18
clone size: -
D gene: TRBD1
CDR3 DNA: TGTGCCAGCTCACCACGACAGGGAGAGGATGGCTACACCTTC
CDR3 protein: CASSPRQGEDGYTF

J gene: TRBJ2-5
V gene: TRBV25-1
clone size: -
D gene: TRBD1
CDR3 DNA: TGTGCCAGCAGTGCGGGGACAGCCGAGACCCAGTACTTC
CDR3 protein: CASSAGTAETQYF

J gene: TRBJ1-6
V gene: TRBV18
clone size: -
D gene: TRBD1
CDR3 DNA: TGTGCCAGCTCAGAAACGAACAGGGGGCGTTCACCCCTCCACTTT
CDR3 protein: CASSETNRGRSPLHF

J gene: TRBJ1-2
V gene: TRBV5-6
clone size: -
D gene: TRBD1
CDR3 DNA: TGTGCCAGCAGCTCGGACAGGGGGCTGGGTGGCTACACCTTC
CDR3 protein: CASSSDRGLGGYTF

J gene: TRBJ2-7
V gene: TRBV28
clone size: -
D gene: TRBD2
CDR3 DNA: TGTGCCAGCAGTCCTACCCCGGGACTAGCACTTTACTACGAGCAGTACTTC
CDR3 protein: CASSPTPGLALYYEQYF

J gene: TRBJ2-2
V gene: TRBV6-5
clone size: -
D gene: TRBD1
CDR3 DNA: TGTGCCAGCAGTTACGGGACAGTGGGAGCCGGGGAGCTGTTTTTT
CDR3 protein: CASSYGTVGAGELFF

J gene: TRBJ2-3
V gene: TRBV24-1
clone size: -
D gene: TRBD2
CDR3 DNA: TGTGCCACCAGTGAAAGCGGGGAGAACACAGATACGCAGTATTTT
CDR3 protein: CATSESGENTDTQYF

J gene: TRBJ1-1
V gene: TRBV7-9
clone size: -
D gene: -
CDR3 DNA: TGTGCCAGCAGCCTGCGGGGGGAGACCAACACTGAAGCTTTCTTT
CDR3 protein: CASSLRGETNTEAFF

J gene: TRBJ2-1
V gene: TRBV7-9
clone size: once
D gene: -
CDR3 DNA: TGTGCCAGCAGCTTACTAGCAGGGACAACTGAGCAGTTCTTC
CDR3 protein: CASSLLAGTTEQFF

J gene: TRBJ2-1
V gene: TRBV7-3
clone size: -
D gene: TRBD2
CDR3 DNA: TGTGCCAGCAGCCCCCAGAGGAGCGGGGGGGCCTTGGATGAGCAGTTCTTC
CDR3 protein: CASSPQRSGGALDEQFF

J gene: TRBJ1-2
V gene: TRBV5-6
clone size: -
D gene: -
CDR3 DNA: TGTGCCAGCAGCTTGGTGGCAGGGGCTGGCTACACCTTC
CDR3 protein: CASSLVAGAGYTF

J gene: TRBJ2-2
V gene: TRBV18
clone size: -
D gene: -
CDR3 DNA: TGTGCCAGCTCATCCCAGGTGGAGCTGTTTTTT
CDR3 protein: CASSSQVELFF

J gene: TRBJ2-7
V gene: TRBV19
clone size: -
D gene: TRBD2
CDR3 DNA: TGTGCCAGTAGTCCCACTAGCGGGATCTTCTACGAGCAGTACTTC
CDR3 protein: CASSPTSGIFYEQYF

J gene: TRBJ2-1
V gene: TRBV5-6
clone size: -
D gene: -
CDR3 DNA: TGTGCCAGCAGCTTCGGCCGAGCGGAGCAGTTCTTC
CDR3 protein: CASSFGRAEQFF

J gene: TRBJ2-1
V gene: TRBV5-1
clone size: -
D gene: TRBD1
CDR3 DNA: TGCGCCAGCAGCTTGAGACAGGGGCTCTACAATGAGCAGTTCTTC
CDR3 protein: CASSLRQGLYNEQFF

J gene: TRBJ1-1
V gene: TRBV7-8
clone size: -
D gene: -
CDR3 DNA: TGTGCCAGCAGCTTTACCCCGACAGGGAACACTGAAGCTTTCTTT
CDR3 protein: CASSFTPTGNTEAFF

J gene: TRBJ1-1
V gene: TRBV6-5
clone size: -
D gene: -
CDR3 DNA: TGTGCCAGCAGAATACAACCGGGGAACACTGAAGCTTTCTTT
CDR3 protein: CASRIQPGNTEAFF

J gene: TRBJ1-2
V gene: TRBV28
clone size: -
D gene: TRBD1
CDR3 DNA: TGTGCCAGCAGTTCCCCCCTGGGACAGTTGTATGGCTACACCTTC
CDR3 protein: CASSSPLGQLYGYTF

J gene: TRBJ2-7
V gene: TRBV7-9
clone size: -
D gene: -
CDR3 DNA: TGTGCCGGCGAACTAGGCGATTCGGTCGAGCAGTACTTC
CDR3 protein: CAGELGDSVEQYF

J gene: TRBJ1-2
V gene: TRBV2
clone size: -
D gene: TRBD1
CDR3 DNA: TGTGCCAGCAACCAGGACAGGGAGATTAACTATGGCTACACCTTC
CDR3 protein: CASNQDREINYGYTF

J gene: TRBJ2-5
V gene: TRBV19
clone size: -
D gene: TRBD1
CDR3 DNA: TGTGCCAGTAGTATGCGAGGGACAGGGGGAGAGACCCAGTACTTC
CDR3 protein: CASSMRGTGGETQYF

J gene: TRBJ1-3
V gene: TRBV7-9
clone size: -
D gene: -
CDR3 DNA: TGTGCCAGCAGCTTAGCGCATGAGGGAGATCCGGGAAACACCATATATTTT
CDR3 protein: CASSLAHEGDPGNTIYF

J gene: TRBJ2-3
V gene: TRBV6-1
clone size: once
D gene: -
CDR3 DNA: TGTGCCAGCAGTGAGCGGTATACGCAGTATTTT
CDR3 protein: CASSERYTQYF

J gene: TRBJ1-5
V gene: TRBV5-6
clone size: -
D gene: -
CDR3 DNA: TGTGCCAGCAGCTTGGCAGGCAATCAGCCCCAGCATTTT
CDR3 protein: CASSLAGNQPQHF

J gene: TRBJ1-5
V gene: TRBV6-5
clone size: -
D gene: TRBD1
CDR3 DNA: TGTGCCAGCACCGTGGGGACAGGGGAGTATCAGCCCCAGCATTTT
CDR3 protein: CASTVGTGEYQPQHF

J gene: TRBJ1-4
V gene: TRBV6-5
clone size: -
D gene: TRBD1
CDR3 DNA: TGTGCCAGCAGTTACCTGACAGGGGAGTTGTTTTTT
CDR3 protein: CASSYLTGELFF

J gene: TRBJ1-5
V gene: TRBV3-1/TRBV3-2
clone size: -
D gene: -
CDR3 DNA: TGTGCCAGCAGCCAAGAATTTCGGGGTCAGCCCCAGCATTTT
CDR3 protein: CASSQEFRGQPQHF

J gene: TRBJ2-3
V gene: TRBV27
clone size: -
D gene: -
CDR3 DNA: TGTGCCAGCAGTTTATCGGTGGCTTACACAGATACGCAGTATTTT
CDR3 protein: CASSLSVAYTDTQYF

J gene: TRBJ2-4
V gene: TRBV2
clone size: -
D gene: TRBD1
CDR3 DNA: TGTGCCAGCACTCACCCCCGGGACAGGGGGGGGAACCTAGCCAAAAACATTCAGTACTTC
CDR3 protein: CASTHPRDRGGNLAKNIQYF

J gene: TRBJ2-7
V gene: TRBV7-9
clone size: -
D gene: -
CDR3 DNA: TGTGCCAGCAGCTTCTATACAGGGCGCTCCTACGAGCAGTACTTC
CDR3 protein: CASSFYTGRSYEQYF

J gene: TRBJ2-3
V gene: TRBV24-1
clone size: -
D gene: TRBD2
CDR3 DNA: TGTGCCACCAGTGACCCGAGCGGGGGTATAACAGATACGCAGTATTTT
CDR3 protein: CATSDPSGGITDTQYF

J gene: TRBJ2-7
V gene: TRBV19
clone size: -
D gene: TRBD1
CDR3 DNA: TGTGCCACCGGGGACAGGACCTACGAGCAGTACTTC
CDR3 protein: CATGDRTYEQYF

J gene: TRBJ1-1
V gene: TRBV28
clone size: -
D gene: TRBD1
CDR3 DNA: TGTGCCAGCAGTTTATACAGGGGCGACCTTATTAACACTGAAGCTTTCTTT
CDR3 protein: CASSLYRGDLINTEAFF

J gene: TRBJ1-4
V gene: TRBV6-1
clone size: few
D gene: -
CDR3 DNA: TGTGCCAGCAGTGATAGAGGGTCGGTTAGTGAAAAACTGTTTTTT
CDR3 protein: CASSDRGSVSEKLFF

J gene: TRBJ1-1
V gene: TRBV18
clone size: -
D gene: -
CDR3 DNA: TGTGCCAGCTCACGAGAGGGCAACACTGAAGCTTTCTTT
CDR3 protein: CASSREGNTEAFF

J gene: TRBJ1-5
V gene: TRBV2
clone size: -
D gene: TRBD1
CDR3 DNA: TGTGCCAGCAGTGGACAGGGTACGGGTCAGCCCCAGCATTTT
CDR3 protein: CASSGQGTGQPQHF

J gene: TRBJ2-5
V gene: TRBV18
clone size: -
D gene: -
CDR3 DNA: TGTGCCAGCTCACCACCGGGCGAAGAGACCCAGTACTTC
CDR3 protein: CASSPPGEETQYF

J gene: TRBJ2-2
V gene: TRBV28
clone size: -
D gene: TRBD2
CDR3 DNA: TGTGCCAGCAGTTTCTTAGCGGGGGGCCGTATCGGGGAGCTGTTTTTT
CDR3 protein: CASSFLAGGRIGELFF

J gene: TRBJ1-5
V gene: TRBV7-2
clone size: -
D gene: TRBD1
CDR3 DNA: TGTGCCAGCAGCTTAGTAGGACAGGGAGGTCAGCCCCAGCATTTT
CDR3 protein: CASSLVGQGGQPQHF

J gene: TRBJ2-1
V gene: TRBV11-3
clone size: -
D gene: TRBD1
CDR3 DNA: TGTGCCAGCCCCCTCACAGGGACAGCGGCCAATGAGCAGTTCTTC
CDR3 protein: CASPLTGTAANEQFF

J gene: TRBJ2-5
V gene: TRBV6-1
clone size: -
D gene: TRBD1
CDR3 DNA: TGTGCCAGCAGTGAAGGGGGGACAGTAATAAAAGAGACCCAGTACTTC
CDR3 protein: CASSEGGTVIKETQYF

J gene: TRBJ1-1
V gene: TRBV19
clone size: -
D gene: -
CDR3 DNA: TGTGCCAGTAGTATACCAGTCCCCGACACTGAAGCTTTCTTT
CDR3 protein: CASSIPVPDTEAFF

J gene: TRBJ2-7
V gene: TRBV6-5
clone size: -
D gene: -
CDR3 DNA: TGTGCCAGCAAGGGCAGGGCCAGCGAGCAGTACTTC
CDR3 protein: CASKGRASEQYF

J gene: TRBJ2-7
V gene: TRBV3-1/TRBV3-2
clone size: -
D gene: TRBD2
CDR3 DNA: TGTGCCAGCAGCCAAATGGCGGGGGGGCGAACCTACGAGCAGTACTTC
CDR3 protein: CASSQMAGGRTYEQYF

J gene: TRBJ2-5
V gene: TRBV9
clone size: -
D gene: TRBD1
CDR3 DNA: TGTGCCAGCTGCAGGGGCTTGACAGGGGAGACCCAGTACTTC
CDR3 protein: CASCRGLTGETQYF

J gene: TRBJ1-4
V gene: TRBV6-5
clone size: -
D gene: -
CDR3 DNA: TGTGCCAGCAGTTACTCGTACAGGAGCGATGAAAAACTGTTTTTT
CDR3 protein: CASSYSYRSDEKLFF

J gene: TRBJ2-7
V gene: TRBV19
clone size: -
D gene: -
CDR3 DNA: TGTGCCAGTAAGGACGGGGGAGCCTACGAGCAGTACTTC
CDR3 protein: CASKDGGAYEQYF

J gene: TRBJ2-7
V gene: TRBV7-6
clone size: -
D gene: TRBD1
CDR3 DNA: TGTGCCAGCAGCTTAAGCAGGGACAGTTCGTACTCCTACGAGCAGTACTTC
CDR3 protein: CASSLSRDSSYSYEQYF

J gene: TRBJ2-1
V gene: TRBV4-2
clone size: -
D gene: TRBD2
CDR3 DNA: TGTGCCAGCAGCCAAGATCCGACTAGCGGGGAATACAATGAGCAGTTCTTC
CDR3 protein: CASSQDPTSGEYNEQFF

J gene: TRBJ2-1
V gene: TRBV16
clone size: -
D gene: -
CDR3 DNA: TGTGCCAGCAGCCAATTTGGCCAGAACAATGAGCAGTTCTTC
CDR3 protein: CASSQFGQNNEQFF

J gene: TRBJ1-1
V gene: TRBV6-5
clone size: -
D gene: -
CDR3 DNA: TGTGCCAGCCTTGGCCATCTGAACACTGAAGCTTTCTTT
CDR3 protein: CASLGHLNTEAFF

J gene: TRBJ2-2
V gene: TRBV13
clone size: -
D gene: TRBD1
CDR3 DNA: TGTGCCAGCAGGCATCAGGGGGTATCCGGGGAGCTGTTTTTT
CDR3 protein: CASRHQGVSGELFF

J gene: TRBJ1-5
V gene: TRBV6-1
clone size: -
D gene: -
CDR3 DNA: TGTGCCAGCAGTGAAGTGCTTTGGGGGGGTACGCGTCAGCCCCAGCATTTT
CDR3 protein: CASSEVLWGGTRQPQHF

J gene: TRBJ1-2
V gene: TRBV18
clone size: -
D gene: -
CDR3 DNA: TGTGCCAGCTCACCTGCGGGTGACTATGGCTACACCTTC
CDR3 protein: CASSPAGDYGYTF